This entry lists 18 T cell receptor beta chains sequenced from one sample in a study of brain T cells in children with intractable seizures (dated by TCRdb to 2020 to 2022). The receptor library was made with the immunoSEQ multiplex PCR assay. The table comes from immuneACCESS by way of TCRdb, which keeps in-frame sequences with V and J called. Part of the clones is missing from these tables; in studies checked, under half for an unresolved V gene and the rest for unknown reasons. A total of approximately 110,000 clones appear in this sample, approximately 94% of them only once. The ten largest clones take up 3.8% of the sample. This specimen's time point label, interpreted: resected brain tissue, or blood drawn just prior to surgery. Specimen: peripheral blood, collected at surgery. The receptors stem from a boy under two years old with hemimegalencephaly and intractable seizures.

CDR3 in DNA: TGTGCCAGCAGTGACTACAGGGGGTCGGGATCACCCCTCCACTTT. It encodes CASSDYRGSGSPLHF. This sequence joins TRBV6-2 or TRBV6-3 and TRBJ1-6; 8 nucleotides agree with TRBD1. Germline-derived CDR1 and CDR2 are MNHEY and SVGEGT. The CDR3 consists of 15 residues. V was clipped by 5 bases and J by 10 bases; unmatched bases: 10.

The chain uses TRBV7-8 and TRBJ2-7; TRBD2 aligns across 7 bases. Germline V gives CDR1 SGHVS, CDR2 FQNEAQ. The CDR3 is 14 amino acids. V was clipped by 3 bases and J by 2 bases; unmatched bases: 4. The CDR3 DNA reads TGTGCCAGCAGCTTGGCTAGCGGTCCCTACGAGCAGTACTTC. Protein sequence: CASSLASGPYEQYF.

This chain uses TRBV10-2 with TRBJ2-1; 11 nucleotides align to TRBD2. Per the germline V gene, CDR1 is WSHSY and CDR2 is SAAADI. With 11 bases clipped from V and 4 bases from J, the junction kept 10 bases outside the gene matches. The CDR3 loop spans 15 amino acids. CDR3 DNA sequence: TGCGCCGCGAGGGGTACTAGCGGGAGTTACAATGAGCAGTTCTTC. The encoded protein is CAARGTSGSYNEQFF.

This chain uses TRBV3-1 (or the pseudogene TRBV3-2) with TRBJ2-7, with no clear D. V was pared by 2 bases and J by 12 bases, with 17 bases between. CDR3 size: 13 residues. Germline-derived CDR1 and CDR2 are LGHDT and YNNKEL (reference sequence). CDR3 sequence (DNA): TGTGCCAGCAGCCAATCCCCCGGGCTTATCGGGTACTTC. This gives the protein CASSQSPGLIGYF.

The rearrangement joins TRBV27 to TRBJ1-2; TRBD1 matches 8 bases. The V and J ends lost 6 bases and 2 bases, in that order; junction bases with no gene match: 5. The CDR3 is 14 residues long. CDR1 is MNHEY and CDR2 is SMNVEV in the germline V gene (reference sequence). The CDR3 region is CASSPQGANYGYTF. CDR3 coding DNA: TGTGCCAGCAGCCCTCAGGGGGCCAACTATGGCTACACCTTC.

This clone appeared once. This sequence joins TRBV4-1 and TRBJ2-1; no firm D call. The CDR3 spans 14 residues. The germline V gene has CDR1 MGHRA and CDR2 YSYEKL. V lost 3 bases, J lost 7 bases, and 13 bases lay in between. CDR3 sequence (DNA): TGCGCCAGCAGCCACCCTACCGGCGGAAATGAGCAGTTCTTC. Protein sequence: CASSHPTGGNEQFF.

The V call is TRBV6-1, the J call TRBJ1-5; D uncertain. Germline assignment: CDR1 MNHNS and CDR2 SASEGT. Trimming took off 2 bases at V and 1 base at J, with 9 bases between the two ends. The CDR3 is 15 residues long. The CDR3 reads CASSEWHLSNQPQHF. In DNA, the CDR3 is TGTGCCAGCAGTGAATGGCATCTAAGCAATCAGCCCCAGCATTTT.

This chain links TRBV4-1 with TRBJ1-1, with D unresolved. V lost 1 base to trimming and J lost 1 base, with 7 bases between them. The CDR3 has 14 amino acids. Germline CDR1 is MGHRA and CDR2 is YSYEKL. The CDR3 DNA is TGCGCCAGCAGCCAAGGCCCGCAGAACACTGAAGCTTTCTTT. Translating gives CASSQGPQNTEAFF.

In regard to this clone: Within the sample, other DNA sequences also encode this same CDR3. The genes are TRBV27 and TRBJ1-5; no clear D gene. CDR3 length: 12 amino acids. In germline, CDR1 is MNHEY, CDR2 SMNVEV (reference sequence). Trimming shortened V by 3 bases and J by 5 bases, and 5 bases separated the two germline ends. In DNA, the CDR3 is TGTGCCAGCAGTTTTCTGCATCAGCCCCAGCATTTT. This codes for CASSFLHQPQHF.

The chain joins TRBV11-2 to TRBJ2-1, with D tentatively TRBD1 or TRBD2 (6 bases each). Germline V lookup: CDR1 SGHAT, CDR2 FQNNGV. The CDR3 covers 15 residues. V was shortened by 1 base and J by 6 bases, with 13 bases between the two germline ends. The CDR3 here is CASSLVGARGNEQFF. The DNA for the CDR3 is TGTGCCAGCAGCTTAGTGGGGGCGCGGGGCAATGAGCAGTTCTTC.

The chain links TRBV19 to TRBJ1-2; TRBD1 aligns across 8 bases. The J segment lost 8 bases and the V segment lost 3 bases, leaving 11 bases of the junction unmatched. Germline CDR1 is LNHDA and CDR2 is SQIVND (reference sequence). CDR3 length: 15 amino acids. The chain's CDR3 is CASSIRAGGAPGYTF. For the CDR3, the DNA is TGTGCCAGTAGTATCCGGGCAGGGGGCGCCCCGGGCTACACCTTC. The whole variable domain, remainder taken from reference TRBV19 and TRBJ1-2, is DGGITQSPKYLFRKEGQNVTLSCEQNLNHDAMYWYRQDPGQGLRLIYYSQIVNDFQKGDIAEGYSVSREKKESFPLTVTSAQKNPTAFYLCASSIRAGGAPGYTFGSGTRLTVV.

The chain uses TRBV11-3 and TRBJ2-5, with D perhaps TRBD1 (5 bases). V gave up 3 bases and J gave up 2 bases, with 10 bases separating them. CDR1 SGHNT and CDR2 YENEEA come from the germline V gene. The CDR3 spans 14 residues. This CDR3 reads CASSFGHQQETQYF. CDR3 nucleotides: TGTGCCAGCAGCTTTGGACACCAGCAAGAGACCCAGTACTTC.

The CDR3 sequence is CASSEWGESEQYF. CDR3 nucleotide sequence: TGTGCCAGCAGTGAATGGGGGGAGAGCGAGCAGTACTTC. The J gene is TRBJ2-7, the V gene TRBV6-1; a weak D match, TRBD2 (6 bases). CDR1 is MNHNS, CDR2 SASEGT, per germline. With 2 bases removed from V and 6 bases from J, the gap between germline ends came to 11 bases. This CDR3 contains 13 residues.

CDR3 sequence (DNA): TGTGCCAGCAGTGAACCTGACTACGAGCAGTACTTC. Amino acids: CASSEPDYEQYF. This chain uses TRBV2 with TRBJ2-7; no firm D call. Trimming took 2 bases from V and 3 from J, leaving 5 bases between them. This CDR3 has 12 amino acids. Germline-derived CDR1 and CDR2 are SNHLY and FYNNEI.

CDR3 loop: CASSQDYGTSVLSYNSPLHF. CDR3 coding DNA: TGCGCCAGCAGCCAAGACTACGGGACTTCGGTCCTCTCCTATAATTCACCCCTCCACTTT. This chain joins TRBV4-1 and TRBJ1-6; possible D gene TRBD1, 5 bases. This CDR3 spans 20 amino acids. Trimming cost V 0 bases and J 0 bases, with 18 bases left between them. Germline loops: CDR1 MGHRA, CDR2 YSYEKL.

The chain links TRBV5-6 to TRBJ1-1; 7 nucleotides agree with TRBD1. Germline CDR1 SGHDT, CDR2 YYEEEE. The CDR3 has 16 amino acids. V was clipped by 0 bases and J by 6 bases; unmatched bases: 11. The CDR3 DNA follows: TGTGCCAGCAGCTTGGGAGGGGCAGGGGGTTCCTCTGAAGCTTTCTTT. It codes for CASSLGGAGGSSEAFF.

The J gene is TRBJ2-1, the V gene TRBV6-1; tentatively, D is TRBD2 (6 bases). Germline V lookup: CDR1 MNHNS, CDR2 SASEGT. The CDR3 sequence is 12 residues long. The V end lost 9 bases, the J end lost 7 bases, and 13 bases lay between the germline ends. CDR3 sequence (DNA): TGTGCCAGTACCCTGAGCGGGAATGAGCAGTTCTTC. Protein sequence: CASTLSGNEQFF.

The chain joins TRBV7-8 to TRBJ1-5; weak D call: TRBD1 (6 bases). Deletions cut 5 bases from V and 11 bases from J, with 22 bases between. The germline V gene has CDR1 SGHVS and CDR2 FQNEAQ. The CDR3 has 15 residues. CDR3 region: CASSHRGGLELSQHF. CDR3 coding DNA: TGTGCCAGCAGCCACCGGGGGGGGCTGGAGCTATCCCAGCATTTT.